These T cell receptor beta chains were read from a single sample in a study of control samples from healthy donors and cancer patients. Produced via immunoSEQ multiplex PCR; TCRdb's table is partial and in-frame only. The sample yields tens of thousands of clones, 75% to 95% seen once. Specimen: blood. These receptors were collected from a man aged 25-45 years in good health. CDR3s include the opening cysteine and the closing phenylalanine or tryptophan. Each record gives: D gene, V gene, clone size, J gene, CDR3 DNA, CDR3 protein. The D gene is left open where the match is weak. Rows give clone size only sometimes, using once, few, many, or a class for an expanded clone.

d_call: TRBD1
v_call: TRBV19
clone_size: -
j_call: TRBJ1-5
cdr3_nt: TGTGCCAGTAGTATAGATGGGACAGCCAAGCAGCATTTT
cdr3_aa: CASSIDGTAKQHF

d_call: TRBD2
v_call: TRBV9
clone_size: -
j_call: TRBJ2-2
cdr3_nt: TGTGCCAGCAGCGTAGGAGCGGGAGACACCGGGGAGCTGTTTTTT
cdr3_aa: CASSVGAGDTGELFF

d_call: -
v_call: TRBV5-1
clone_size: -
j_call: TRBJ1-3
cdr3_nt: TGCGCCAGCAGCACGGAGGGTTCTGGAAACACCATATATTTT
cdr3_aa: CASSTEGSGNTIYF

d_call: TRBD1
v_call: TRBV30
clone_size: -
j_call: TRBJ1-5
cdr3_nt: TGTGCCTGGAGTTACCGGGACAGGGGGCTTCAGCCCCAGCATTTT
cdr3_aa: CAWSYRDRGLQPQHF

d_call: -
v_call: TRBV6-5
clone_size: -
j_call: TRBJ2-7
cdr3_nt: TGTGCCAGCAGCAGACAGGTGAGATACGAGCAGTACTTC
cdr3_aa: CASSRQVRYEQYF

d_call: TRBD2
v_call: TRBV5-4
clone_size: -
j_call: TRBJ2-1
cdr3_nt: TGTGCCAGCAGCTCGCGGGAGTACAATGAGCAGTTCTTC
cdr3_aa: CASSSREYNEQFF

d_call: -
v_call: TRBV6-6
clone_size: -
j_call: TRBJ2-1
cdr3_nt: TGTGCCAGCAGTCCCTGGGGACCGAGCTCCTACAATGAGCAGTTCTTC
cdr3_aa: CASSPWGPSSYNEQFF

d_call: TRBD2
v_call: TRBV5-1
clone_size: -
j_call: TRBJ2-7
cdr3_nt: TGCGCCAGCAGCTTGGCACCTCTAGCGGCCCCCTACGAGCAGTACTTC
cdr3_aa: CASSLAPLAAPYEQYF

d_call: -
v_call: TRBV19
clone_size: -
j_call: TRBJ1-1
cdr3_nt: TGTGCCAGTAGTCTCCAGAGGAACACTGAAGCTTTCTTT
cdr3_aa: CASSLQRNTEAFF

d_call: -
v_call: TRBV6-1
clone_size: -
j_call: TRBJ2-7
cdr3_nt: TGTGCCAGCAGTGAACTACGGGCCGGTCCCTACGAGCAGTACTTC
cdr3_aa: CASSELRAGPYEQYF

d_call: TRBD1
v_call: TRBV19
clone_size: -
j_call: TRBJ1-1
cdr3_nt: TGTGCCAGTAGTGCTCGGACAGGGGGTAACAGGAACACTGAAGCTTTCTTT
cdr3_aa: CASSARTGGNRNTEAFF

d_call: TRBD2
v_call: TRBV11-2
clone_size: once
j_call: TRBJ2-7
cdr3_nt: TGTGCCAGCAGCCCTTTGACTAGCGGGAGGCGGAACGAGCAGTACTTC
cdr3_aa: CASSPLTSGRRNEQYF

d_call: TRBD2
v_call: TRBV19
clone_size: -
j_call: TRBJ2-3
cdr3_nt: TGTGCCAGTAGTATAGCGGGGGGGGCCTACACAGATACGCAGTATTTT
cdr3_aa: CASSIAGGAYTDTQYF

d_call: -
v_call: TRBV4-1
clone_size: -
j_call: TRBJ2-7
cdr3_nt: TGCGCCAGCAGCCAAGGGGGGGCACCGACCTACGAGCAGTACTTC
cdr3_aa: CASSQGGAPTYEQYF

d_call: TRBD1
v_call: TRBV4-3
clone_size: -
j_call: TRBJ1-5
cdr3_nt: TGCGCCAGCAGCCAATTCAGACAGGGACTAGCTGGTAATCAGCCCCAGCATTTT
cdr3_aa: CASSQFRQGLAGNQPQHF

d_call: TRBD1
v_call: TRBV10-1
clone_size: -
j_call: TRBJ2-7
cdr3_nt: TGCGCCAGCAGTGGGGACAGGGACTACGAGCAGTACTTC
cdr3_aa: CASSGDRDYEQYF

d_call: -
v_call: TRBV11-2
clone_size: -
j_call: TRBJ2-7
cdr3_nt: TGTGCCAGCAGCTTAGATAACGGGCCCTACGAGCAGTACTTC
cdr3_aa: CASSLDNGPYEQYF

d_call: -
v_call: TRBV30
clone_size: once
j_call: TRBJ2-1
cdr3_nt: TGTGCCTGGAGTGTAAGTGGGATTTACAATGAGCAGTTCTTC
cdr3_aa: CAWSVSGIYNEQFF

d_call: -
v_call: TRBV5-8
clone_size: -
j_call: TRBJ2-7
cdr3_nt: TGTGCCAGCAGCTTGGGTCCTGGGTCCTACGAGCAGTACTTC
cdr3_aa: CASSLGPGSYEQYF

d_call: -
v_call: TRBV24-1
clone_size: -
j_call: TRBJ1-6
cdr3_nt: TGTGCCACCAGCACAGGTAGCTCCTATAATTCACCCCTCCACTTT
cdr3_aa: CATSTGSSYNSPLHF